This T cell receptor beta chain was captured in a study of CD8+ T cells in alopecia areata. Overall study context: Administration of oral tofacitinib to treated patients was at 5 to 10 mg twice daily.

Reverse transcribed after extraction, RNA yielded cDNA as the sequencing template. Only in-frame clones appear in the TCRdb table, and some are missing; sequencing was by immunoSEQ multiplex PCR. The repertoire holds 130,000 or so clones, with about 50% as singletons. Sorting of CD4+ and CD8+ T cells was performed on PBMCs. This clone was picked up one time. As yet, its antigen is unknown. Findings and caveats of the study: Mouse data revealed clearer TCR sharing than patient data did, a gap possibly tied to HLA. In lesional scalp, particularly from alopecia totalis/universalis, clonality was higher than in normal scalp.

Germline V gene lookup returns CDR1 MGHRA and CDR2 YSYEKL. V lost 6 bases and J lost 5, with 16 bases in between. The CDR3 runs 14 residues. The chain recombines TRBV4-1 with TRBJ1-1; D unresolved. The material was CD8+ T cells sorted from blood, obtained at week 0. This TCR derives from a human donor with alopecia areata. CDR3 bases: TGCGCCAGCAGGCCCCTTGGGGAAGGGACTGAAGCTTTCTTT. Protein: CASRPLGEGTEAFF.